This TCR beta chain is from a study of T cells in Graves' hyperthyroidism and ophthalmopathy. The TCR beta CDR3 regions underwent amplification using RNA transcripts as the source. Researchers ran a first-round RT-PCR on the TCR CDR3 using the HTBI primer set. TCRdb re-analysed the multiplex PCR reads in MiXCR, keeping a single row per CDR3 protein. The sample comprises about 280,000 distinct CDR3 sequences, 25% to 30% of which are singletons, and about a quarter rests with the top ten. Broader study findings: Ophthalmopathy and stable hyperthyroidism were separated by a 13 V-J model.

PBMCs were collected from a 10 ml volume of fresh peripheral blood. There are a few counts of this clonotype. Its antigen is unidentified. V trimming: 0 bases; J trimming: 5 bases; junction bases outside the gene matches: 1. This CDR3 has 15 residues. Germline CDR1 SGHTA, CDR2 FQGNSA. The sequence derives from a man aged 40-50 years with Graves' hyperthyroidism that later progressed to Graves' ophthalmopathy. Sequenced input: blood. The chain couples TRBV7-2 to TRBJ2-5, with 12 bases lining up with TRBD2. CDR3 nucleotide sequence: TGTGCCAGCAGCTTAGCTCTAGCGGGAGGGGAGACCCAGTACTTC. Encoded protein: CASSLALAGGETQYF.